Sequencing of this T cell receptor beta chain was carried out in a study of T cells in narcolepsy. A note on this clone: Antigen unknown.

Study-wide findings and caveats: Healthy controls reportedly lacked the autoreactive clonotypes serially found in patients' blood.

Clones were sequenced by immunoSEQ multiplex PCR, and TCRdb holds only the in-frame ones, with some missing. The table has 20,000 to 25,000 clones, just over 90% seen once; the top ten hold more than 0.95%. Germline CDR1 is SGHRS and CDR2 is YFSETQ. The length of the CDR3 is 14 residues. Trimming left V 4 bases short and J 1 base short, with 11 bases between. The receptor comes from a human donor with narcolepsy. Specimen: CD45RA- memory CD4+ T cells from PBMCs. This rearrangement joins TRBV5-1 to TRBJ1-1; D is undetermined. Here the CDR3 DNA reads TGCGCCAGCAGCCCCGGGATTTCGAACACTGAAGCTTTCTTT. Translating gives CASSPGISNTEAFF.